Shown below are 20 T cell receptor beta chains from a single sample sequenced in a study of blood T cell repertoires in COVID-19. Measured with immunoSEQ multiplex PCR; TCRdb has only the in-frame clones, and not every one. This sample has some 140,000 clones, with under 85% found just once. The material sequenced was peripheral blood. Source of these receptors: a man in his 60s with COVID-19, enrolled during active disease.

The chain combines TRBV2 with TRBJ2-7; the D is unclear. CDR3 length: 14 residues. V was shortened by 1 base and J by 3 bases, with 10 bases between the two germline ends. Germline CDR1 reads SNHLY; CDR2 reads FYNNEI. Here the CDR3 reads CASSEDENVYEQYF. The DNA of the CDR3 is TGTGCCAGCAGTGAAGATGAGAACGTCTACGAGCAGTACTTC.

This clone was seen only once. This chain connects TRBV7-9 to TRBJ2-1; D is undetermined. The V and J ends lost 5 bases and 7 bases respectively, with 21 bases between them. CDR1 is SEHNR, CDR2 FQNEAQ, per germline (reference sequence). The CDR3 has 16 amino acids. CDR3 DNA sequence: TGTGCCAGCAGCCCGTTATCGCTAACCGTAACTAATGAGCAGTTCTTC. Translation gives CASSPLSLTVTNEQFF.

The chain joins TRBV19 to TRBJ2-2, with 14 bases that match TRBD2. With V trimmed by 5 bases and J by 3 bases, 5 bases remained unmatched. Germline V gives CDR1 LNHDA, CDR2 SQIVND (reference sequence). The CDR3 has 17 residues. The CDR3 spells CASSGATSGGDTGELFF. CDR3 sequence (DNA): TGTGCCAGTAGTGGCGCGACTAGCGGGGGGGACACCGGGGAGCTGTTTTTT.

This clone was detected only a few times. The rearrangement joins TRBV9 to TRBJ2-3; TRBD2 matches at 13 bases. The J segment lost 5 bases and the V segment lost 4 bases, leaving 7 bases of the junction unmatched. Germline V gene data show CDR1 as SGDLS and CDR2 as YYNGEE. The length of the CDR3 is 16 residues. Here the CDR3 DNA reads TGTGCCAGCAGCCGTGGGACTAGCGGGGCGCTAGATACGCAGTATTTT. Translation: CASSRGTSGALDTQYF.

This sequence joins TRBV4-1 and TRBJ1-1; 7 bases are shared with TRBD1. The CDR3 has 13 residues. Germline V gives CDR1 MGHRA, CDR2 YSYEKL. J lost 5 bases, V lost 3 bases, and 3 bases had no gene match. DNA for the CDR3: TGCGCCAGCAGCCATCCCAGGGGGACTGAAGCTTTCTTT. Amino acids: CASSHPRGTEAFF.

Concerning this clone: The sample carries other DNA sequences with the same CDR3. This sequence joins TRBV5-1 and TRBJ2-5, with 8 bases identical to TRBD2. Germline trimming cut 0 bases from V and 5 bases from J; bases unmatched to any gene: 0. The CDR3 consists of 13 residues. The germline CDR1 and CDR2 sequences are SGHRS and YFSETQ. CDR3 region: CASSLGGGETQYF. Here the CDR3 DNA reads TGCGCCAGCAGCTTGGGCGGGGGGGAGACCCAGTACTTC.

This clone was found a few times. The chain employs TRBV4-2 and TRBJ1-3, with D unresolved. The CDR3 spans 15 residues. Germline V CDR1 and CDR2: LGHNA, YNFKEQ. Between the trimmed V and J ends, which lost 1 base and 2 bases, there was a span of 9 bases. CDR3 amino acids: CASSQGEGTGNTIYF. In DNA, the CDR3 is TGTGCCAGCAGCCAAGGGGAGGGAACTGGAAACACCATATATTTT.

The V and J genes are TRBV9 and TRBJ1-1; D uncertain. The germline CDR1 and CDR2 sequences are SGDLS and YYNGEE. The CDR3 runs to 12 residues. V was clipped by 5 bases and J by 4 bases, with 9 bases between them. The CDR3 nucleotides read TGTGCCAGCAGAGATACCGGCACTGAAGCTTTCTTT. This codes for CASRDTGTEAFF.

The chain recombines TRBV30 with TRBJ1-1; D may be TRBD1 (6 bases). Germline V gene data show CDR1 as GTSNPN and CDR2 as SVGIG (reference sequence). This CDR3 contains 15 residues. Trimming took 5 bases from V and 3 from J, leaving 19 bases between them. CDR3 nucleotide sequence: TGTGCCTGGGTCGTACAGGGAATAGGGTACACTGAAGCTTTCTTT. Translating it yields CAWVVQGIGYTEAFF.

The chain couples TRBV2 to TRBJ1-5; 7 bases align to TRBD1. J lost 3 bases, V lost 7 bases, and 6 bases had no gene match. Germline V gene data show CDR1 as SNHLY and CDR2 as FYNNEI. CDR3 length equals 14 residues. DNA of the CDR3: TGTGCCAGCACTGCTGAGGGGGCCAATCAGCCCCAGCATTTT. Residues: CASTAEGANQPQHF.

V is TRBV6-5 and J is TRBJ1-3, with D possibly TRBD1 on 5 matching bases. The V gene's germline CDR1 is MNHEY and CDR2 SVGAGI. The CDR3 has 14 amino acids. V lost 6 bases, J lost 3 bases, and 12 bases lay in between. The CDR3 sequence: CASRTRGFGNTIYF. Written as DNA, the CDR3 is TGTGCCAGCAGGACAAGGGGATTTGGAAACACCATATATTTT.

The chain links TRBV5-1 to TRBJ2-3; D is ambiguous. CDR1 SGHRS and CDR2 YFSETQ come from the germline V gene. The CDR3 has 13 amino acids. Trimming removed 0 bases from V and 4 bases from J, with 6 bases in between. The CDR3 spells CASSLGQADTQYF. The CDR3, as DNA: TGCGCCAGCAGCTTGGGGCAAGCAGATACGCAGTATTTT.

V is TRBV7-2 and J is TRBJ2-5; 11 nucleotides match TRBD2. V gave up 3 bases and J gave up 5 bases; unmatched junction bases: 2. The length of the CDR3 is 14 residues. The germline CDR1 and CDR2 sequences are SGHTA and FQGNSA. CDR3 nucleotide sequence: TGTGCCAGCAGCTTGTCTAGCGGGAGGGAGACCCAGTACTTC. Its translation: CASSLSSGRETQYF.

This chain uses TRBV29-1 with TRBJ1-4; D might be TRBD1 (5 bases). Germline CDR1 and CDR2: SQVTM and ANQGSEA. V dropped 4 bases and J dropped 8 bases, with 11 bases sitting between them. The CDR3 is made up of 12 amino acids. CDR3 DNA sequence: TGCAGCGTTGGTCCATCAGGGGAAAAACTGTTTTTT. Its protein product is CSVGPSGEKLFF.

This sequence joins TRBV14 and TRBJ1-4; TRBD1 aligns across 7 bases. The CDR3 consists of 14 residues. Germline V gene sequence: CDR1 SGHDN, CDR2 FVKESK. The ends lost 0 bases at V and 7 bases at J; junction bases unmatched: 2. The CDR3 DNA sequence: TGTGCCAGCAGCCAAGACCCAGGGGGTGAAAAACTGTTTTTT. This translates into CASSQDPGGEKLFF.

The chain employs TRBV4-3 and TRBJ2-3, with 7 nucleotides matching TRBD2. The CDR3 loop spans 16 amino acids. The ends lost 4 bases at V and 1 base at J; junction bases unmatched: 8. Germline V gene lookup returns CDR1 LGHNA and CDR2 YSLEER. CDR3 region: CASSLGGSFGTDTQYF. CDR3 nucleotide sequence: TGCGCCAGCAGCCTCGGGGGGAGTTTCGGCACAGATACGCAGTATTTT.

V and J are TRBV2 and TRBJ2-3, with 10 bases that match TRBD2. Germline assignment: CDR1 SNHLY and CDR2 FYNNEI. V lost 8 bases, J lost 6 bases, and 8 bases stayed unmatched. The CDR3 runs 14 residues. CDR3 coding DNA: TGTGCCAGCCTTAGGGCTAGCGGGAGTGATACGCAGTATTTT. This translates into CASLRASGSDTQYF.

The J gene is TRBJ2-7, the V gene TRBV28; D is possibly TRBD1 (6 bases). Germline values: CDR1 MDHEN, CDR2 SYDVKM. The CDR3 spans 12 residues. Between the trimmed V and J ends, which lost 8 bases and 6 bases, there was a span of 14 bases. This CDR3 reads CASYLQGGEQYF. The DNA of the CDR3 is TGTGCCAGCTACCTCCAAGGGGGCGAGCAGTACTTC.

The rearrangement uses TRBV6-2 or TRBV6-3 and TRBJ2-4, with TRBD1 matching over 9 bases. The germline V gene has CDR1 MNHEY and CDR2 SVGEGT. The CDR3 is 15 residues long. V shed 5 bases and J 6 bases; nucleotides not matched to a gene: 8. The CDR3 DNA sequence: TGTGCCAGCAGTCGGGACAGGGCATTCCTAAACATTCAGTACTTC. Its protein product is CASSRDRAFLNIQYF.

CDR3: CASSSGGREKLFF. DNA for the CDR3: TGTGCCAGCAGTTCAGGGGGGAGGGAAAAACTGTTTTTT. This chain joins TRBV12-3 or TRBV12-4 and TRBJ1-4; TRBD1 matches at 7 bases. Losses at the gene ends were 4 bases for V and 8 bases for J; bases not matched to a gene: 4. The CDR3 length is 13 residues.